This T cell receptor (beta chain) was sequenced in a study of cytomegalovirus exposure and HLA in healthy donors. Germline CDR1 is LNHNV and CDR2 is YYDKDF (reference sequence). The J segment lost 0 bases and the V segment lost 0 bases, leaving 6 bases of the junction unmatched. The CDR3 consists of 17 residues. PCR amplification relied on 60 Vbeta primers (plus 13 Jbeta primers). TCRdb's copy holds only in-frame clones and misses some; the assay was immunoSEQ multiplex PCR. The repertoire holds tens of thousands of clones, with roughly 76% as singletons. The source material was PBMCs. This rearrangement joins TRBV15 to TRBJ1-1, with 8 bases lining up with TRBD1. The clonotype originates from a woman aged 30 to 39 in good health and CMV-seronegative. The CDR3 DNA follows: TGTGCCACCAGCAGAGAAAACAGGGGGTCCCTGAACACTGAAGCTTTCTTT. This encodes CATSRENRGSLNTEAFF.